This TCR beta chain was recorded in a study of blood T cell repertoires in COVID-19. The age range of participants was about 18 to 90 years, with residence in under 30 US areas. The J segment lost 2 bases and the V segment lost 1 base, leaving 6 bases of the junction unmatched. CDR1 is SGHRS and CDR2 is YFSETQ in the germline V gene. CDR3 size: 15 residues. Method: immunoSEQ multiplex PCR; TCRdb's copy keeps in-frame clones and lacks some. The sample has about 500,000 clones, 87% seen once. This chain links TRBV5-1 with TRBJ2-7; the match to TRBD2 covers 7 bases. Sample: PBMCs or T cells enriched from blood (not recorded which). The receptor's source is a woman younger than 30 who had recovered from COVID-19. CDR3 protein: CASSLWEGIAYEQYF. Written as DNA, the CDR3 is TGCGCCAGCAGCTTGTGGGAGGGAATAGCCTACGAGCAGTACTTC.